These T cell receptor beta chains were read from a single sample in a study of blood T cells in healthy people across ages. In TCRdb, the 5' RACE reads were re-called with MiXCR into one record per CDR3 protein. The sample comprises under 1,000,000 distinct CDR3 sequences, 46% of which are singletons, and roughly 18% rests with the top ten. The sample was blood. These receptors were taken from an elderly man in good health. The conserved cysteine and the conserved F or W are not part of the CDR3 here. The size of a clone is reported for some rows only, either as once, few or many, or as a class for expanded clones.

j_gene,v_gene,abundance,len,CDR3aa
TRBJ2-7,TRBV7-9,many,10,ASSLGGTEQY
TRBJ2-7,TRBV6-2/TRBV6-3,few,14,ASSYSLSARIYEQY
TRBJ1-2,TRBV7-9,-,13,ASSARDRGDYGYT
TRBJ2-3,TRBV20-1,-,15,SAIGNEDWGVTDTQY
TRBJ1-5,TRBV7-2,-,15,ASSAQPGPFNNQPQH
TRBJ2-5,TRBV4-1,-,13,ASSPRGIRQETQY
TRBJ2-7,TRBV6-1,-,11,ASGREKAYEQY
TRBJ2-2,TRBV20-1,few,13,SARDRLADTGELF
TRBJ2-5,TRBV20-1,-,13,SATVRGRYQETQY
TRBJ2-7,TRBV7-2,-,12,ASSHRGHSYEQY
TRBJ2-3,TRBV13,many,13,ASSGPPGTSGTQY
TRBJ2-5,TRBV29-1,once,11,STGRDTQETQY
TRBJ2-1,TRBV14,-,11,ASSLTGWPEQF
TRBJ2-5,TRBV6-5,-,13,ASSPNREVGHEQY
TRBJ2-1,TRBV3-1,-,10,VCSPFNNEQF
TRBJ2-5,TRBV27,few,11,ASTTGSRETQY
TRBJ2-3,TRBV20-1,many,15,SATSGLAGVVADTQY